Listed here is a single T cell receptor beta chain. The target antigen is unknown. Noted time point: week 11, during vaccination. Mutant IDH1 20-mer peptide, at 300 ug, made up each vaccine dose, with topical imiquimod. Patients carried new grade 3 or 4 IDH1-mutant astrocytomas lacking nuclear ATRX. The data originate from a study of a mutant IDH1 vaccine in newly diagnosed glioma. About the study: Vaccines were first given 4-6 weeks after radiotherapy alone, or with temozolomide cycles. The therapy given earlier, which was standard therapy, consisted of radiotherapy, temozolomide, or both, and most of the patients received both.

Only in-frame clones appear in the TCRdb table, and some are missing; sequencing was by immunoSEQ multiplex PCR. The sample contains approximately 64,000 clones, roughly 80% of which appear only once. This specimen consisted of PBMCs, obtained from a glioma patient whose treatment included an IDH1 peptide vaccine. The TCR was taken from a woman between 50 and 59 years old with glioma.

CDR3 coding DNA: TGTGCCAGCAGCGCGGGACAGGGGAATTCACCCCTCCACTTT. Amino acid sequence: CASSAGQGNSPLHF. The chain recombines TRBV5-8 with TRBJ1-6, with 10 bases fitting TRBD1. Germline CDR1 and CDR2: SGHTS and YDEGEE. There are 14 residues in the CDR3. V lost 4 bases, J lost 7 bases, and 2 bases stayed unmatched.